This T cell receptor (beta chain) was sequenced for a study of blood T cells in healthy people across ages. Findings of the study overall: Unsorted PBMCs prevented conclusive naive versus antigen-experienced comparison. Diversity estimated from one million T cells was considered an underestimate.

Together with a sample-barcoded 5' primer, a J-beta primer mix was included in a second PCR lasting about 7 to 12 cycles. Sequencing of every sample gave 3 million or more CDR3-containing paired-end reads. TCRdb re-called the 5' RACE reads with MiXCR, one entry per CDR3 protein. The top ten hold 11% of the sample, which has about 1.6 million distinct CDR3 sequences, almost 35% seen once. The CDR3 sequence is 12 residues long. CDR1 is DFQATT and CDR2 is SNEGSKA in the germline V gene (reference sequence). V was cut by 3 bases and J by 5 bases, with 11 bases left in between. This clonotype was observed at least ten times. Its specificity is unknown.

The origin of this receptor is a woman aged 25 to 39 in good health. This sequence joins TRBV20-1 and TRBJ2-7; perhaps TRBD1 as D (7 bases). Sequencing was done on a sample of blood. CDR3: CSAREGADEQYF. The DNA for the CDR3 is TGCAGTGCTAGGGAGGGGGCGGACGAGCAGTACTTC.